One sample yielded the 27 T cell receptor beta chains listed below, sequenced in a study of T cell repertoires in cytomegalovirus infection. From the reads, TCRdb called clonotypes with MiXCR, one entry per CDR3 protein. The sample lists about 700,000 distinct CDR3 sequences; around a third were seen once. These receptors' targets are unknown. The starting material was cultured PBMCs, obtained from culture after CMV antigen stimulation. These receptor sequences come from a human donor in good health (CMV status not recorded). Some clones in this sample may be carry-over from other donors' samples.

This chain uses TRBV6-2 or TRBV6-3 with TRBJ1-5; D not certain. This CDR3 region has 13 residues. CDR1 and CDR2 (germline): MNHEY, SVGEGT. The germline V and J ends were trimmed by 7 bases and 7 bases, with 14 bases remaining between them. The CDR3 DNA is TGTGCCAGCACCACCCTTCCCCCCCAGCCCCAGCATTTT. Translating gives CASTTLPPQPQHF.

The CDR3 DNA reads as TGTGCCACCAGCAGAGATTATGGTGGCAGGGGTATCGATGAGCAGTTCTTC. Translation: CATSRDYGGRGIDEQFF. The genes are TRBV15 and TRBJ2-1, with D possibly being TRBD1 (6 bases). This CDR3 region has 17 residues. Germline V lookup: CDR1 LNHNV, CDR2 YYDKDF (reference sequence). V lost 0 bases and J lost 8, with 20 bases in between.

Comments on this clonotype: The junction differs from germline at one of its ends, possibly a read error. The V gene is TRBV28, the J gene TRBJ2-1; D remains ambiguous. The germline V gene has CDR1 MDHEN and CDR2 SYDVKM. This CDR3 is built from 14 residues. CDR3 sequence (DNA): TGTGCCAGCAGTCCCTTTCGAACCTACAATGAGCAGCTCTTC. It encodes CASSPFRTYNEQLF.

This clonotype appeared many times. This chain uses TRBV7-2 with TRBJ2-1; the D call may be TRBD1 or TRBD2 (7 bases each). The CDR3 is made up of 17 amino acids. From germline, CDR1 is SGHTA and CDR2 FQGNSA. The V end was cut by 2 bases, the J end by 4 bases, with 18 bases between. This chain's CDR3 is CASSLNGGGGAYNEQFF. The DNA for the CDR3 is TGTGCCAGCAGCTTAAACGGGGGAGGGGGCGCATACAATGAGCAGTTCTTC.

Only a few counts were recorded for this clonotype. The chain carries TRBV7-2 and TRBJ2-3, with 11 bases aligning to TRBD2. Germline lookup yields CDR1 SGHTA and CDR2 FQGNSA. J was trimmed by 2 bases and V by 4 bases; bases with no gene match: 5. This CDR3 contains 16 residues. The CDR3 region is CASSSLAGGLTDTQYF. CDR3 DNA sequence: TGTGCCAGCAGCTCCCTAGCGGGAGGCCTCACAGATACGCAGTATTTT.

This CDR3 is CSASPLQGGGYGYTF. In DNA, the CDR3 is TGCAGTGCTAGTCCCCTACAGGGCGGAGGCTATGGCTACACCTTC. V is TRBV20-1 and J is TRBJ1-2; D possibly corresponds to TRBD1 (6 bases). Trimming took 3 bases from V and 4 from J, leaving 18 bases between them. The CDR3 has 15 residues. CDR1 DFQATT and CDR2 SNEGSKA come from the germline V gene (reference sequence).

V usage is TRBV12-3 or TRBV12-4 and J usage is TRBJ1-1, with no clear D. V was pared by 6 bases and J by 1 base, with 18 bases between. The CDR3 has 16 amino acids. The CDR3: CASSPPGFLGNTEAFF. CDR3 sequence (DNA): TGTGCCAGCAGCCCGCCTGGATTTCTGGGGAACACTGAAGCTTTCTTT.

This clonotype was observed a single time. V gene TRBV27 combines with J gene TRBJ1-5; D not resolved. V was pared by 4 bases and J by 1 base, with 17 bases between. The CDR3 contains 17 residues. The germline V gene has CDR1 MNHEY and CDR2 SMNVEV (reference sequence). The CDR3 DNA follows: TGTGCCAGCAGTTCCCTTACGTGGTACAGAAGCAATCAGCCCCAGCATTTT. Protein sequence: CASSSLTWYRSNQPQHF.

The chain has TRBV20-1 and TRBJ2-3; the D gene is possibly TRBD2 (5 bases). V dropped 1 base and J dropped 6 bases, with 8 bases sitting between them. Germline V CDR1 and CDR2: DFQATT, SNEGSKA (reference sequence). This CDR3 comprises 12 residues. In DNA form, the CDR3 reads TGCAGTGCTAGAGTCGGCGGGGATACGCAGTATTTT. This encodes CSARVGGDTQYF.

This sequence joins TRBV6-1 and TRBJ2-7; 11 bases line up with TRBD2. This CDR3 has 14 residues. Germline CDR1 MNHNS, CDR2 SASEGT. The junction had 10 bases not matched to a gene; V was cut back by 8 bases and J by 7 bases. The CDR3 coding sequence is TGTGCCAGCGGCATAGCGGGGGGGCGCGAAGAGCAGTACTTC. Encoded protein: CASGIAGGREEQYF.

This clonotype was seen a few times. V is TRBV6-1 and J is TRBJ1-1; no clear D gene. This CDR3 is 12 amino acids long. The V end lost 7 bases, the J end lost 3 bases, and 9 bases lay between the germline ends. CDR1 MNHNS and CDR2 SASEGT come from the germline V gene. This chain's CDR3 is CASMFGYTEAFF. DNA of the CDR3: TGTGCCAGCATGTTCGGATACACTGAAGCTTTCTTT.

This clonotype was observed a few times. This chain links TRBV11-2 with TRBJ2-1; a weak D match, TRBD1 (6 bases). With 2 bases removed from V and 6 bases from J, the gap between germline ends came to 14 bases. The germline V gene encodes CDR1 SGHAT and CDR2 FQNNGV. CDR3 length: 15 amino acids. CDR3 region: CASSLWTDPANEQFF. CDR3 nucleotide sequence: TGTGCCAGCAGCTTATGGACAGACCCTGCCAATGAGCAGTTCTTC.

This chain links TRBV14 with TRBJ1-1, with D possibly being TRBD1 (5 bases). Germline V gives CDR1 SGHDN, CDR2 FVKESK. V lost 4 bases and J 2 bases, leaving 17 bases between the germline ends. The CDR3 sequence is 16 residues long. The CDR3 DNA sequence: TGTGCCAGCAGCCTGTGGATTGGGACCGGTAACACTGAAGCTTTCTTT. This codes for CASSLWIGTGNTEAFF.

The chain employs TRBV12-5 and TRBJ2-1; a weak D match, TRBD2 (6 bases). Trimming took 4 bases from V and 8 from J, leaving 6 bases between them. The germline CDR1 and CDR2 sequences are LGHNT and FRNRAP. The CDR3 is made up of 11 amino acids. DNA for the CDR3: TGTGCTAGTGGTTGGGGGGATGAGCAGTTCTTC. Protein: CASGWGDEQFF.

This clonotype was seen a handful of times. V and J are TRBV2 and TRBJ2-7; D possibly corresponds to TRBD1 (5 bases). The CDR3 runs to 12 residues. V lost 6 bases and J lost 4, with 10 bases in between. Germline V CDR1 and CDR2: SNHLY, FYNNEI. The CDR3 region is CASSLQAYEQYF. The CDR3 region has the DNA TGTGCCAGCAGCCTACAGGCATACGAGCAGTACTTC. Full variable domain (outside the CDR3, taken from reference TRBV2 and TRBJ2-7): EPEVTQTPSHQVTQMGQEVILRCVPISNHLYFYWYRQILGQKVEFLVSFYNNEISEKSEIFDDQFSVERPDGSNFTLKIRSTKLEDSAMYFCASSLQAYEQYFGPGTRLTVT.

This sequence joins TRBV28 and TRBJ2-1, with D unclear. Trimming stripped 3 bases from V and 2 bases from J, with 8 bases between. CDR1 MDHEN and CDR2 SYDVKM come from the germline V gene. The CDR3 consists of 14 residues. CDR3 sequence (DNA): TGTGCCAGCAGTTTTCGGTCAGCCTACAATGAGCAGTTCTTC. Translated, it gives CASSFRSAYNEQFF.

The chain employs TRBV18 and TRBJ2-5; 8 nucleotides match TRBD1. CDR1 KGHSH and CDR2 LQKENI come from the germline V gene. With 4 bases clipped from V and 5 bases from J, the junction kept 6 bases outside the gene matches. This CDR3 comprises 14 residues. The CDR3 nucleotides are TGTGCCAGCTCACGGACAGGGCTGAGCGAGACCCAGTACTTC. This gives the protein CASSRTGLSETQYF.

A few counts support this clonotype. The J gene is TRBJ1-4, the V gene TRBV15, with 10 bases fitting TRBD1. CDR1 and CDR2 (germline): LNHNV, YYDKDF (reference sequence). This CDR3 is built from 15 residues. After removal of 1 base from V and 10 bases from J, the junction contained 6 bases not matched to a gene. The CDR3 coding sequence is TGTGCCACCAGCAGAGCCATGACAGGGGGCGGAAAACTGTTTTTT. Translation gives CATSRAMTGGGKLFF. The variable domain in full, completed from reference TRBV15 and TRBJ1-4, reads DAMVIQNPRYQVTQFGKPVTLSCSQTLNHNVMYWYQQKSSQAPKLLFHYYDKDFNNEADTPDNFQSRRPNTSFCFLDIRSPGLGDTAMYLCATSRAMTGGGKLFFGSGTQLSVL.

The chain has TRBV2 and TRBJ1-1, with D possibly TRBD1 on 5 matching bases. This CDR3 contains 14 residues. The germline V gene has CDR1 SNHLY and CDR2 FYNNEI. Trimming took off 7 bases at V and 1 base at J, with 13 bases between the two ends. The CDR3 loop is CASNILGGNTEAFF. For the CDR3, the DNA is TGTGCCAGCAACATACTTGGGGGGAACACTGAAGCTTTCTTT.

This chain uses TRBV2 with TRBJ2-2; no definite D call. The CDR3 extends over 14 amino acids. Trimming left V 9 bases short and J 1 base short, with 12 bases between. Germline CDR1 SNHLY, CDR2 FYNNEI. The CDR3, as DNA: TGTGCCAGTACGGGCCCGAAGAACACCGGGGAGCTGTTTTTT. This translates into CASTGPKNTGELFF.

Only a few counts were recorded for this clonotype. The chain uses TRBV12-3 or TRBV12-4 and TRBJ2-7; 10 bases match TRBD1. V lost 3 bases to trimming and J lost 6 bases; unmatched junction nucleotides: 5. The length of the CDR3 is 14 residues. This CDR3 is CASSLGTGVSEQYF. The CDR3 coding sequence is TGTGCCAGCAGTTTGGGGACAGGGGTATCCGAGCAGTACTTC.

The chain joins TRBV4-2 to TRBJ2-3; TRBD1 matches 7 bases. This CDR3 spans 19 amino acids. Germline loops: CDR1 LGHNA, CDR2 YNFKEQ. Trimming removed 0 bases from V and 4 bases from J; junction bases left unmatched: 16. CDR3 region: CASSQDIGARATGSDTQYF. Written as DNA, the CDR3 is TGTGCCAGCAGCCAAGATATTGGGGCGCGGGCGACAGGGTCAGATACGCAGTATTTT.

The table lists this clonotype with a count of one. The chain is built from TRBV9 and TRBJ2-4; TRBD2 matches at 8 bases. This CDR3 region has 16 residues. V lost 4 bases and J lost 6; bases outside the gene matches: 12. Looked up from germline, CDR1 is SGDLS and CDR2 is YYNGEE. This chain's CDR3 is CASSPRAGAGGNIQYF. Written as DNA, the CDR3 is TGTGCCAGCAGCCCACGAGCGGGAGCTGGGGGAAACATTCAGTACTTC. The full variable domain, in which reference TRBV9 and TRBJ2-4 provide the parts outside the CDR3, is DSGVTQTPKHLITATGQRVTLRCSPRSGDLSVYWYQQSLDQGLQFLIQYYNGEERAKGNILERFSAQQFPDLHSELNLSSLELGDSALYFCASSPRAGAGGNIQYFGAGTRLSVL.

This clonotype was seen many times. The chain combines TRBV7-8 with TRBJ2-5, with 7 bases lining up with TRBD2. The germline V gene has CDR1 SGHVS and CDR2 FQNEAQ. Trimming took 2 bases from V and 4 from J; bases not matched to a gene: 4. This CDR3 is 14 amino acids long. Here the CDR3 reads CASSLWEGGETQYF. CDR3 nucleotide sequence: TGTGCCAGCAGCTTATGGGAGGGCGGAGAGACCCAGTACTTC.

The CDR3 protein is CASSFWTYTGELFF. CDR3 bases: TGCGCCAGCAGCTTTTGGACTTACACCGGGGAGCTGTTTTTT. V gene TRBV5-1 combines with J gene TRBJ2-2, with D maybe TRBD2 (5 bases). In germline, CDR1 is SGHRS, CDR2 YFSETQ. Trimming removed 2 bases at V and 3 bases at J, with 8 bases between. CDR3 length: 14 residues. Drawing the rest from reference TRBV5-1 and TRBJ2-2, the complete variable domain is KAGVTQTPRYLIKTRGQQVTLSCSPISGHRSVSWYQQTPGQGLQFLFEYFSETQRNKGNFPGRFSGRQFSNSRSEMNVSTLELGDSALYLCASSFWTYTGELFFGEGSRLTVL.

This clonotype was recorded a few times. V is TRBV20-1 and J is TRBJ1-4; a possible D gene is TRBD1 (5 bases). CDR1 is DFQATT and CDR2 is SNEGSKA in the germline V gene (reference sequence). V lost 0 bases to trimming and J lost 5 bases, with 13 bases between them. The CDR3 totals 15 residues. The CDR3 loop is CSARDGGKGNEKLFF. For the CDR3, the DNA is TGCAGTGCTAGAGATGGGGGTAAGGGGAATGAAAAACTGTTTTTT.

V is TRBV12-3 or TRBV12-4 and J is TRBJ1-2; 9 bases map to TRBD1. The CDR3 is 15 amino acids. V shed 6 bases, J shed 3 bases, and the junction held 8 bases outside the gene matches. In DNA, the CDR3 is TGTGCCAGCAGAGCCGGGACAGGGAACTACTATGGCTACACCTTC. Translated: CASRAGTGNYYGYTF.